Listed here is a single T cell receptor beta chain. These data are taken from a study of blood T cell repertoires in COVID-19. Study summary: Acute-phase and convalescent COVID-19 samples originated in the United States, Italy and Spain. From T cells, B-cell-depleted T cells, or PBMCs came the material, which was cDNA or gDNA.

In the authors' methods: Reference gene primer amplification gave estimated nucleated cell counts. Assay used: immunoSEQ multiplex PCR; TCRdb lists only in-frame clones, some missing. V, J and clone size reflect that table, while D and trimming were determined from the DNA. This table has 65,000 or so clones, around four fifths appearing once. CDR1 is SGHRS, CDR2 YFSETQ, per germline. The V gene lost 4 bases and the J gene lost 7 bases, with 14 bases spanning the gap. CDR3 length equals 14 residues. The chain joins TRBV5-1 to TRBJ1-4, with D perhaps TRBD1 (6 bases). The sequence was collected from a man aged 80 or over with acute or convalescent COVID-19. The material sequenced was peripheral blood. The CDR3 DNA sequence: TGCGCCAGCAGCACACAGGGAGCGAGTGAAAAACTGTTTTTT. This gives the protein CASSTQGASEKLFF. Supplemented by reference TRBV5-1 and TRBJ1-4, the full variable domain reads KAGVTQTPRYLIKTRGQQVTLSCSPISGHRSVSWYQQTPGQGLQFLFEYFSETQRNKGNFPGRFSGRQFSNSRSEMNVSTLELGDSALYLCASSTQGASEKLFFGSGTQLSVL.